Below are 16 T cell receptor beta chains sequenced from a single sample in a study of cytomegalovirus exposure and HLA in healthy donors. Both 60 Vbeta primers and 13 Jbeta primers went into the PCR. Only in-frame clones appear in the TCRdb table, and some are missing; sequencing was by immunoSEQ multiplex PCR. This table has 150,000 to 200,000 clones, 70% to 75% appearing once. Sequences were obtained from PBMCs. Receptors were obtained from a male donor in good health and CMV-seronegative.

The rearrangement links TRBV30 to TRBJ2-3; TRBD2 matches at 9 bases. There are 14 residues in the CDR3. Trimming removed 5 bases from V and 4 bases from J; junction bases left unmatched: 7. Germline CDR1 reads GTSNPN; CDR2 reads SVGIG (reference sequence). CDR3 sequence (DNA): TGTGCCTGGGCTTGGATAGCGGGGGCAGATACGCAGTATTTT. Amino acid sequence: CAWAWIAGADTQYF.

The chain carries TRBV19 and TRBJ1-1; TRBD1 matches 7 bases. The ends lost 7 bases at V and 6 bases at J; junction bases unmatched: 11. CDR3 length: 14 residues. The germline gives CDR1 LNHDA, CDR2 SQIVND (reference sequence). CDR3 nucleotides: TGTGCCAGTAATTTACAGGGGCCGGGTGCTGAAGCTTTCTTT. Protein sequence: CASNLQGPGAEAFF.

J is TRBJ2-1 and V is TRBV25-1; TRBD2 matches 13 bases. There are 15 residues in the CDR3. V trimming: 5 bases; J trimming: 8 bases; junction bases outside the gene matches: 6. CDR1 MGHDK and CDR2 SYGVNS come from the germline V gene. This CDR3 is CASSILAGGLDEQFF. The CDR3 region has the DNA TGTGCCAGCAGTATACTAGCGGGGGGGCTTGATGAGCAGTTCTTC. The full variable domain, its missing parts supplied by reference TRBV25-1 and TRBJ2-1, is EADIYQTPRYLVIGTGKKITLECSQTMGHDKMYWYQQDPGMELHLIHYSYGVNSTEKGDLSSESTVSRIRTEHFPLTLESARPSHTSQYLCASSILAGGLDEQFFGPGTRLTVL.

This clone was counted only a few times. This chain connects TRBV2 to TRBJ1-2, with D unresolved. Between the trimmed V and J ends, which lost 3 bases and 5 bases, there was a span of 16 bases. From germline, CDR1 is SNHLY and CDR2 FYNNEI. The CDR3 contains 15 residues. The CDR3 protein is CASSDLEGGLYGYTF. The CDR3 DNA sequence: TGTGCCAGCAGTGATTTGGAGGGAGGGTTGTATGGCTACACCTTC.

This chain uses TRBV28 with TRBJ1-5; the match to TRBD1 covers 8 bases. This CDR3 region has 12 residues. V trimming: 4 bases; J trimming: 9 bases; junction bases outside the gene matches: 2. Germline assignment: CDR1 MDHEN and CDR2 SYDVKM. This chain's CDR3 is CASSWGQAPQHF. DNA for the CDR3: TGTGCCAGCAGTTGGGGACAGGCGCCCCAGCATTTT.

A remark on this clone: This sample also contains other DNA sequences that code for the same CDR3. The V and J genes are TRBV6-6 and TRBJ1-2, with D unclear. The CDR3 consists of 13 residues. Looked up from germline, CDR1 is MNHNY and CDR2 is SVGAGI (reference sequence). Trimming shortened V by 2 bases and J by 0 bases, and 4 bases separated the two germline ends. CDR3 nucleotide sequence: TGTGCCAGCAGTTACGGCCCTAACTATGGCTACACCTTC. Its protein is CASSYGPNYGYTF.

CDR3 nucleotide sequence: TGTGCTAGTGGTTTGGCGACTAGTGCGGCGGTCGGCAATCAGCCCCAGCATTTT. Its translation is CASGLATSAAVGNQPQHF. V is TRBV12-5 and J is TRBJ1-5, with no clear D. The CDR3 is 18 residues long. The germline V gene encodes CDR1 LGHNT and CDR2 FRNRAP. Trimming removed 1 base from V and 2 bases from J, with 18 bases in between.

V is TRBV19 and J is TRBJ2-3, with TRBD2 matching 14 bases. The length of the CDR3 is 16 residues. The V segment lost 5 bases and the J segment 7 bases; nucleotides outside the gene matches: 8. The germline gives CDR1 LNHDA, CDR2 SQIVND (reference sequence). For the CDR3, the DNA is TGTGCCAGTAGTGCAAGGGGGACTAGCGGGAGTAATACGCAGTATTTT. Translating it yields CASSARGTSGSNTQYF.

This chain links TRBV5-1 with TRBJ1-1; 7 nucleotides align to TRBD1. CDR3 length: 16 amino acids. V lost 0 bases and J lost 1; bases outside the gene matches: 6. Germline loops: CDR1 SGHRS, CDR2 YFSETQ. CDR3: CASSLAQGVGNTEAFF. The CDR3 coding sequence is TGCGCCAGCAGCTTGGCGCAGGGGGTTGGGAACACTGAAGCTTTCTTT.

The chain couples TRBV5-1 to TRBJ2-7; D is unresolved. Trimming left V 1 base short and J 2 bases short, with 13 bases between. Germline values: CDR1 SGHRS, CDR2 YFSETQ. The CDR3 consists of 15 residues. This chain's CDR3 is CASSLSRGAPYEQYF. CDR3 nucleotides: TGCGCCAGCAGCTTGAGTCGAGGAGCCCCCTACGAGCAGTACTTC.

DNA of the CDR3: TGTGCCAGCAGTTTACGGGCTAGCGGGAGCTACGAGCAGTACTTC. Translated: CASSLRASGSYEQYF. This chain links TRBV27 with TRBJ2-7; 10 bases map to TRBD2. The CDR3 is made up of 15 amino acids. V trimming: 2 bases; J trimming: 3 bases; junction bases outside the gene matches: 4. Germline CDR1 and CDR2: MNHEY and SMNVEV (reference sequence).

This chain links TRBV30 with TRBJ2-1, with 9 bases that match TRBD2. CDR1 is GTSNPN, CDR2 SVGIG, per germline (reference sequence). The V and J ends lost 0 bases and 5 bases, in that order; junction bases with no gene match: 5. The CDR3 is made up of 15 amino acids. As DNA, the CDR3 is TGTGCCTGGAGTGTTGGGCTAGCGGGGAACAATGAGCAGTTCTTC. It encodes CAWSVGLAGNNEQFF.

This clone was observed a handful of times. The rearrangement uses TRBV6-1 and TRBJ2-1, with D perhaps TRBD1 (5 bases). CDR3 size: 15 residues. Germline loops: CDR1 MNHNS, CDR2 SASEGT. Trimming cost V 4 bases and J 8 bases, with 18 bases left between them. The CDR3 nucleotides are TGTGCCAGCAGTGGTAGTTCAGGGAAACGCTATGAGCAGTTCTTC. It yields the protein CASSGSSGKRYEQFF.

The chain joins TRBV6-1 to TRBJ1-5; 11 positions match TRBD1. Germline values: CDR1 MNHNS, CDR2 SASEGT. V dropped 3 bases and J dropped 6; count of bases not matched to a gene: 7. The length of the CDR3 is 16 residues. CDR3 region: CASSDHLGQGAQPQHF. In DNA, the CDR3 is TGTGCCAGCAGTGACCACCTAGGACAGGGGGCTCAGCCCCAGCATTTT.

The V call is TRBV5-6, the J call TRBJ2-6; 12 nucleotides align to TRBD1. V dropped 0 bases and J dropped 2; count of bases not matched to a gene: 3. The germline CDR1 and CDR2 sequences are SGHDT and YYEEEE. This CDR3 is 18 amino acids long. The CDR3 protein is CASSLAGTGGTGANVLTF. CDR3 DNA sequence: TGTGCCAGCAGCTTGGCCGGGACAGGGGGCACTGGGGCCAACGTCCTGACTTTC.

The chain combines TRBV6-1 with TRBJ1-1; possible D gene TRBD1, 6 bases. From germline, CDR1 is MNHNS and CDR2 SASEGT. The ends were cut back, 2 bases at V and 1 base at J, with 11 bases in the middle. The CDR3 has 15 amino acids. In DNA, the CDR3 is TGTGCCAGCAGTGAATCAACAGGGAAGAACACTGAAGCTTTCTTT. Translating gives CASSESTGKNTEAFF.